This TCR beta chain was observed in a study of T-cell memory formation after mild COVID-19. Study results and limitations: Researchers found some responding clones in pre-infection memory, a sign that cross-reactive memory joined.

Germline-derived CDR1 and CDR2 are MNHEY and SVGAGI. The CDR3 totals 13 residues. The ends lost 6 bases at V and 7 bases at J; junction bases unmatched: 3. Concerning this clonotype itself: The antigen is not known.

One entry per CDR3 protein results from TCRdb running MiXCR on the 5' RACE reads. The data contain 170,000 or so distinct CDR3 sequences, about a fifth of them singletons. Sequencing was done on a sample of PBMCs or a T cell subset sorted from them (not recorded which). The chain carries TRBV6-5 and TRBJ2-7; 13 bases agree with TRBD2. The receptor comes from an adult woman who had mild COVID-19 (a few samples of this study predate the infection). Cell type and time point are not known. CDR3 nucleotides: TGTGCCAGCAGCGGACTAGCGGGGGTAGAGCAGTACTTC. Translation gives CASSGLAGVEQYF.